The clone carrying this TCR beta chain showed up just once. These data belong to a study of post-analysis software for immune sequencing data. The library was made from cDNA and included unique molecular identifiers. Via MiXCR, TCRdb re-called the PCR reads, giving one row per CDR3 protein. The sample lists 700,000 to 900,000 distinct CDR3 sequences, 46% occurring once. The sample was blood. The origin of this receptor is a girl aged 5-17 years with multiple sclerosis.

CDR3 DNA: TGCGCCAGCAGCGCAAACCTACAAGAGACCCAGTACTTC. Amino acid sequence: CASSANLQETQYF. The rearrangement uses TRBV5-1 and TRBJ2-5, with D uncertain. Per germline, CDR1 SGHRS and CDR2 YFSETQ. The CDR3 totals 13 residues. V lost 4 bases, J lost 2 bases, and 9 bases lay in between. Full variable domain (remainder filled in from reference TRBV5-1 and TRBJ2-5): KAGVTQTPRYLIKTRGQQVTLSCSPISGHRSVSWYQQTPGQGLQFLFEYFSETQRNKGNFPGRFSGRQFSNSRSEMNVSTLELGDSALYLCASSANLQETQYFGPGTRLLVL.